This is a list of T cell receptor beta chains from one sample in a study of OX40 agonist ivuxolimab in advanced cancers. Data came from immunoSEQ multiplex PCR; TCRdb stores just in-frame clones and leaves some out. The table records about 100,000 clones, under 95% of them present only once. The specimen comprised CD4+ or CD8+ T cells sorted from blood, sampled in a trial of the OX40 agonist ivuxolimab. The receptors were gathered from an adult with an advanced solid tumor such as melanoma, head and neck, liver or kidney cancer. CDR3s include the opening cysteine and the closing phenylalanine or tryptophan. A D gene is named only where the DNA matches it firmly. The size entry is marked missing in some rows and otherwise reads once, few, many or a size class.

size	J	V	D	CDR3	DNA
-	TRBJ2-7	TRBV30	-	CACTRGESLLISYEQYF	TGTGCCTGCACGAGGGGGGAAAGTCTTTTAATTTCCTACGAGCAGTACTTC
-	TRBJ2-3	TRBV18	-	CASSPLDVSDTQYF	TGTGCCAGCTCACCGTTGGATGTCTCAGATACGCAGTATTTT
-	TRBJ2-3	TRBV7-9	-	CAGEGYTDTQYF	TGTGCCGGTGAGGGGTACACAGATACGCAGTATTTT
-	TRBJ2-3	TRBV5-5	-	CASSYYADTQYF	TGTGCCAGCAGCTATTACGCGGATACGCAGTATTTT
-	TRBJ2-5	TRBV7-2	-	CASSIDRETQYF	TGTGCCAGCAGCATTGACCGGGAGACCCAGTACTTC
-	TRBJ2-3	TRBV28	TRBD1	CASSPRGTASTDTQYF	TGTGCCAGCAGCCCCCGTGGGACAGCCAGCACAGATACGCAGTATTTT
-	TRBJ2-7	TRBV19	-	CASKEQGSTYEQYF	TGTGCCAGTAAAGAGCAGGGGAGTACCTACGAGCAGTACTTC
-	TRBJ2-1	TRBV27	TRBD2	CASTIRGTSGRDEQFF	TGTGCCAGCACCATAAGGGGGACTAGCGGGAGAGATGAGCAGTTCTTC
-	TRBJ2-7	TRBV9	-	CASSVTSSYEQYF	TGTGCCAGCAGCGTAACCAGCTCCTACGAGCAGTACTTC
-	TRBJ1-2	TRBV19	-	CASSIPSRNYGYTF	TGTGCCAGTAGTATCCCCTCAAGGAACTATGGCTACACCTTC
-	TRBJ2-7	TRBV23-1	TRBD2	CASSLNLYGTSGSYEQYF	TGCGCCAGCAGTCTAAACTTATACGGGACTAGCGGGAGCTACGAGCAGTACTTC
-	TRBJ2-7	TRBV28	TRBD2	CASSPGRGYPYEQYF	TGTGCCAGCAGTCCGGGGAGGGGATACCCCTACGAGCAGTACTTC
-	TRBJ2-1	TRBV6-1	-	CASSEQGGSYNEQFF	TGTGCCAGCAGTGAACAAGGGGGCTCCTACAATGAGCAGTTCTTC
-	TRBJ2-7	TRBV6-6	-	CASSYSGLSSYEQYF	TGTGCCAGCAGTTACTCGGGACTGAGCTCCTACGAGCAGTACTTC
once	TRBJ1-5	TRBV28	TRBD1	CASSQGDISNQPQHF	TGTGCCAGCAGCCAGGGGGACATCAGCAATCAGCCCCAGCATTTT
-	TRBJ2-7	TRBV28	TRBD2	CASSFIIAGGRYEQYF	TGTGCCAGCAGTTTTATAATAGCGGGAGGGCGGTACGAGCAGTACTTC
once	TRBJ1-5	TRBV2	TRBD1	CASSAPSGRGHNQPQHF	TGTGCCAGCAGTGCCCCCTCTGGGAGGGGGCACAATCAGCCCCAGCATTTT
-	TRBJ1-2	TRBV5-4	-	CASSPDRGGYGYTF	TGTGCCAGCAGCCCCGACAGAGGGGGCTATGGCTACACCTTC
-	TRBJ1-1	TRBV7-9	-	CASSLGSLGTEAFF	TGTGCCAGCAGCTTGGGGTCTCTAGGCACTGAAGCTTTCTTT
-	TRBJ1-4	TRBV28	TRBD1	CASTKRRGRVEKLFF	TGTGCCAGCACTAAAAGGAGGGGGCGCGTTGAAAAACTGTTTTTT
-	TRBJ1-2	TRBV15	-	CATSTGNPSAGRWGYTF	TGTGCCACCAGCACCGGCAACCCGTCGGCGGGGCGGTGGGGCTACACCTTC
-	TRBJ1-3	TRBV4-1	-	CASSGFSSGNTIYF	TGCGCCAGCAGCGGCTTCTCCTCTGGAAACACCATATATTTT
-	TRBJ1-2	TRBV28	-	CASFVRTALAYGYTF	TGTGCCAGCTTCGTCCGTACCGCACTTGCCTATGGCTACACCTTC
-	TRBJ2-4	TRBV19	-	CASSRRGAFAKNIQYF	TGTGCCAGTAGTCGTCGGGGGGCCTTCGCCAAAAACATTCAGTACTTC
-	TRBJ2-3	TRBV4-1	-	CASSPSRVGWGTQYF	TGCGCCAGCAGCCCATCGCGGGTGGGGTGGGGTACGCAGTATTTT
once	TRBJ2-7	TRBV6-6	-	CASSYVQGVEQYF	TGTGCCAGCAGTTATGTACAGGGAGTAGAGCAGTACTTC
-	TRBJ1-1	TRBV5-1	TRBD1	CASSLWTGDTEAFF	TGCGCCAGCAGCCTCTGGACAGGGGACACTGAAGCTTTCTTT
-	TRBJ2-1	TRBV28	TRBD1	CASSVFPPTGSSYNEQFF	TGTGCCAGCAGCGTTTTTCCCCCGACAGGGAGCTCCTACAATGAGCAGTTCTTC
few	TRBJ2-1	TRBV28	TRBD1	CASRQGGNEQFF	TGTGCCAGCAGACAGGGGGGCAATGAGCAGTTCTTC
-	TRBJ2-6	TRBV7-8	-	CASSPAGANVLTF	TGTGCCAGCAGCCCTGCTGGGGCCAACGTCCTGACTTTC
-	TRBJ2-3	TRBV12-5	-	CASGFNRIRTDTQYF	TGTGCTAGTGGTTTCAACAGAATCCGCACAGATACGCAGTATTTT
-	TRBJ2-3	TRBV5-1	TRBD2	CASSPRTSEADTQYF	TGCGCCAGCAGCCCAAGGACTAGTGAGGCAGATACGCAGTATTTT
few	TRBJ2-7	TRBV28	-	CAIKGQNQYEQYF	TGTGCCATCAAAGGACAGAACCAATACGAGCAGTACTTC
-	TRBJ2-5	TRBV7-6	-	CASSLQATQYF	TGTGCCAGCAGCCTCCAGGCGACCCAGTACTTC
-	TRBJ2-1	TRBV25-1	TRBD2	CASSLTGTSGYNEQFF	TGTGCCAGCAGCCTAACCGGGACTAGCGGGTACAATGAGCAGTTCTTC
-	TRBJ1-5	TRBV28	TRBD1	CASSSQGGYQPQHF	TGTGCCAGCAGTTCTCAGGGGGGGTATCAGCCCCAGCATTTT
-	TRBJ2-5	TRBV10-2	TRBD2	CASAKGTSGGQETQYF	TGCGCCAGCGCAAAGGGGACTAGCGGGGGCCAAGAGACCCAGTACTTC
-	TRBJ2-7	TRBV5-1	-	CASSLDTAYEQYF	TGCGCCAGCAGCTTGGACACTGCCTACGAGCAGTACTTC
-	TRBJ2-5	TRBV9	-	CASSRALRPGETQYF	TGTGCCAGCAGCAGAGCCCTACGACCAGGAGAGACCCAGTACTTC
-	TRBJ1-5	TRBV6-1	-	CASRMQGNQPQHF	TGTGCCAGCAGAATGCAGGGAAATCAGCCCCAGCATTTT
-	TRBJ1-2	TRBV4-3	-	CASSQSPAYGYTF	TGCGCCAGCAGCCAATCCCCTGCTTATGGCTACACCTTC
-	TRBJ1-4	TRBV28	TRBD1	CASSSPGTGVGGEKLFF	TGTGCCAGCAGTTCCCCCGGGACAGGAGTAGGAGGTGAAAAACTGTTTTTT
-	TRBJ2-7	TRBV25-1	-	CASSRGYEQYF	TGTGCCAGCAGCAGGGGCTACGAGCAGTACTTC
once	TRBJ1-4	TRBV18	-	CASSPGSSGGYEKLFF	TGTGCCAGCTCACCAGGCTCGAGTGGAGGTTACGAAAAACTGTTTTTT
-	TRBJ1-5	TRBV16	-	CASSQSRAQPQHF	TGTGCCAGCAGCCAATCTCGCGCTCAGCCCCAGCATTTT
once	TRBJ2-2	TRBV4-1	TRBD2	CASSTTSGRALANTGELFF	TGCGCCAGCAGCACGACTAGCGGGAGGGCCTTGGCGAACACCGGGGAGCTGTTTTTT
-	TRBJ2-7	TRBV7-9	-	CASSWGHYEQYF	TGTGCCAGCAGCTGGGGTCACTACGAGCAGTACTTC
-	TRBJ1-5	TRBV19	-	CASSIDTSFNQPQHF	TGTGCCAGTAGTATAGACACATCCTTCAATCAGCCCCAGCATTTT